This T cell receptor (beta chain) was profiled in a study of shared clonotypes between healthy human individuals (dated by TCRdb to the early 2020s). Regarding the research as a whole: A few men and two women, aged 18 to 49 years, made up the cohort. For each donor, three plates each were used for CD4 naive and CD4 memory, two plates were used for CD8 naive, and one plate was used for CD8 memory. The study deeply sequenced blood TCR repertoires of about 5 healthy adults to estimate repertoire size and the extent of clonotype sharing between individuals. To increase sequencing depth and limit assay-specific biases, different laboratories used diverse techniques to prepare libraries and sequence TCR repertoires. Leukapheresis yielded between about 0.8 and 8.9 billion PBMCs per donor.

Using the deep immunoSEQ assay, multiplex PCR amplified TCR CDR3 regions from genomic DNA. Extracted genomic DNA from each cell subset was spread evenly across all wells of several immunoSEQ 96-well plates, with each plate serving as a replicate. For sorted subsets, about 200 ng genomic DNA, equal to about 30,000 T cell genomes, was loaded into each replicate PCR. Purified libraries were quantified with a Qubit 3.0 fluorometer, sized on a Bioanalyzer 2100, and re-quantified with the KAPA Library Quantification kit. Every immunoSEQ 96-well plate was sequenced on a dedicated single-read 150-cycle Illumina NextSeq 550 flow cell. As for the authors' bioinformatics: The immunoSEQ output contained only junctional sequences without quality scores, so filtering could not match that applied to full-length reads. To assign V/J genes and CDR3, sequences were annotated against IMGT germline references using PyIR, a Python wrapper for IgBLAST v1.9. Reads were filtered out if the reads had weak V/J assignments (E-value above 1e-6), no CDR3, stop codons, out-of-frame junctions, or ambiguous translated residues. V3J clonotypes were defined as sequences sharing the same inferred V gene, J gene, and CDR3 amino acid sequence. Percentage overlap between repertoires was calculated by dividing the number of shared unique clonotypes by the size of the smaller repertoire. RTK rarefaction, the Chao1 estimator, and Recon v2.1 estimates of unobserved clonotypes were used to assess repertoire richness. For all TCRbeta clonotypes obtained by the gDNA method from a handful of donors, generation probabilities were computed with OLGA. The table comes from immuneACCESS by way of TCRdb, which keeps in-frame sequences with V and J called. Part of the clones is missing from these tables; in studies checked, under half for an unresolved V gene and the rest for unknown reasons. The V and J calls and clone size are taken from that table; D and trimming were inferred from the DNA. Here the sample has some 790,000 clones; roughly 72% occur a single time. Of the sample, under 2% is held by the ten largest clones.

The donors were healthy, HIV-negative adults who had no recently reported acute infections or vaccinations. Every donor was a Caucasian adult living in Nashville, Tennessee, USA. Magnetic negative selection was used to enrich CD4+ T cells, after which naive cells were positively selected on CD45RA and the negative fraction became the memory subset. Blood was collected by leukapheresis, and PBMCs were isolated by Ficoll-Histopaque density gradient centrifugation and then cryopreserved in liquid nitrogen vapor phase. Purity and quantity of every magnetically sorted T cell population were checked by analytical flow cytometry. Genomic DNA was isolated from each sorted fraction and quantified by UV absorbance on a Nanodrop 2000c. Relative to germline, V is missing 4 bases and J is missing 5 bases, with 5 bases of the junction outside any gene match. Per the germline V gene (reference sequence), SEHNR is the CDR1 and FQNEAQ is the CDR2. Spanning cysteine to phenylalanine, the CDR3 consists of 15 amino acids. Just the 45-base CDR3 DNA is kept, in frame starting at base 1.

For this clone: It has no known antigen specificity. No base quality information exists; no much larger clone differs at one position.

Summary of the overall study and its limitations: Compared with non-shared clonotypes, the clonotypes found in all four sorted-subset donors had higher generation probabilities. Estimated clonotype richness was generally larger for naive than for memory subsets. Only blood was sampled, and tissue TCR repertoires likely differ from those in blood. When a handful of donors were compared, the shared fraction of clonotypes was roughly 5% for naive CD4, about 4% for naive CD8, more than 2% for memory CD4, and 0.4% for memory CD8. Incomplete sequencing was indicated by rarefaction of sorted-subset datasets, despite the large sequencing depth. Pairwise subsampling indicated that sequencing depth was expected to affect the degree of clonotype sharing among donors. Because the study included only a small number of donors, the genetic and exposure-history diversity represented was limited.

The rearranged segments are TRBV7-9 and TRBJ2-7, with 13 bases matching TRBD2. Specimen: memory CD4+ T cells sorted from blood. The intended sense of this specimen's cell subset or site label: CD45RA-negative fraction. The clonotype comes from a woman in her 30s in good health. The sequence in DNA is TGTGCCAGCAGCTCCGGGACTAGCGGGGTCGACGAGCAGTACTTC. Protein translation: CASSSGTSGVDEQYF.